The 8 T cell receptor beta chains below come from one sample, sequenced in a study of cytomegalovirus exposure and HLA in healthy donors. A multiplex PCR was run with 60 Vbeta primers and 13 Jbeta primers. TCRdb's table, derived via immunoSEQ multiplex PCR, lists solely in-frame clones and lacks some. The table has over 95,000 clones, about 70% seen once; the top ten hold just over 2%. The sample consisted of PBMCs. These receptors were collected from a human donor in good health.

This sequence joins TRBV29-1 and TRBJ2-7; 9 nucleotides align to TRBD1. Germline CDR1 is SQVTM and CDR2 is ANQGSEA. V lost 7 bases to trimming and J lost 4 bases; unmatched junction nucleotides: 8. The CDR3 is 13 residues long. The CDR3 DNA sequence: TGCAGCGCTACGGGACAGGGTACTTACGAGCAGTACTTC. Translating gives CSATGQGTYEQYF.

This clone was detected only once. The chain links TRBV6-1 to TRBJ2-3; 7 bases are shared with TRBD2. CDR1 MNHNS and CDR2 SASEGT come from the germline V gene. The CDR3 has 14 amino acids. The V segment lost 6 bases and the J segment 0 bases; nucleotides outside the gene matches: 3. The DNA for the CDR3 is TGTGCCAGCAGACGGGGGGAGAGCACAGATACGCAGTATTTT. Its translation is CASRRGESTDTQYF.

V and J are TRBV7-8 and TRBJ2-7; the match to TRBD2 covers 8 bases. The CDR3 is 12 amino acids. Germline lookup yields CDR1 SGHVS and CDR2 FQNEAQ. V gave up 5 bases and J gave up 6 bases; unmatched junction bases: 3. The CDR3: CASSPGLAEQYF. The CDR3 DNA follows: TGTGCCAGCAGCCCCGGACTAGCCGAGCAGTACTTC.

The chain links TRBV20-1 to TRBJ1-2; D possibly corresponds to TRBD1 (5 bases). Trimming shortened V by 7 bases and J by 4 bases, and 10 bases separated the two germline ends. The CDR3 loop spans 11 amino acids. Germline CDR1 reads DFQATT; CDR2 reads SNEGSKA (reference sequence). The CDR3 DNA sequence: TGCAGTGGGCCGACAGCCTATGGCTACACCTTC. It yields the protein CSGPTAYGYTF.

The chain joins TRBV6-1 to TRBJ2-7; 8 bases are shared with TRBD1. Per germline, CDR1 MNHNS and CDR2 SASEGT. J gave up 1 base and V 2 bases, and 4 bases lay outside the gene matches. The CDR3 is made up of 15 amino acids. CDR3 sequence (DNA): TGTGCCAGCAGTGAAACTGGGACAGGATCCTACGAGCAGTACTTC. It yields the protein CASSETGTGSYEQYF.

CDR3 sequence: CASSYYVRRDEAFF. In DNA form, the CDR3 reads TGTGCCAGCAGTTACTATGTAAGACGGGATGAAGCTTTCTTT. V gene TRBV6-6 combines with J gene TRBJ1-1, with D hard to call. The V gene's germline CDR1 is MNHNY and CDR2 SVGAGI (reference sequence). V gave up 1 base and J gave up 7 bases, with 13 bases separating them. The CDR3 contains 14 residues.

The chain carries TRBV5-6 and TRBJ1-5; D gene unclear. V was shortened by 1 base and J by 0 bases, with 5 bases between the two germline ends. This CDR3 has 14 residues. CDR1 and CDR2 (germline): SGHDT, YYEEEE. The CDR3 DNA reads TGTGCCAGCAGCTTGCAGATTAGCAATCAGCCCCAGCATTTT. This encodes CASSLQISNQPQHF. Using reference TRBV5-6 and TRBJ1-5 for the parts outside the CDR3, the full variable domain is DAGVTQSPTHLIKTRGQQVTLRCSPKSGHDTVSWYQQALGQGPQFIFQYYEEEERQRGNFPDRFSGHQFPNYSSELNVNALLLGDSALYLCASSLQISNQPQHFGDGTRLSIL.

The rearrangement uses TRBV5-1 and TRBJ1-6, with D possibly being TRBD1 (5 bases). The CDR3 covers 14 residues. CDR1 SGHRS and CDR2 YFSETQ come from the germline V gene. V was cut by 5 bases and J by 7 bases, with 13 bases left in between. The CDR3 is CASRRGTENSPLHF. DNA of the CDR3: TGCGCCAGCAGGCGCGGGACGGAAAATTCACCCCTCCACTTT.